This passage covers 18 T cell receptor beta chains from one sample sequenced in a study of T cell clusters in autoimmune cytopenias. TRB amplification used 200 to 250 ng of peripheral blood genomic DNA. Multiplex touch-down PCR amplified TRB using TRB-A and TRB-B pools in one tube. Using the multiplex PCR reads, TCRdb records one entry per CDR3 protein without DNA. The sample's table shows 4,100 or so distinct CDR3 sequences. Sequencing used peripheral blood. The receptor set was obtained from a human donor with an autoimmune cytopenia or autoimmune hepatitis (not recorded which).

This clonotype is called medium-sized based on its frequency. V usage is TRBV30 and J usage is TRBJ2-7; the TRBD1 assignment by TCRdb is unverifiable without DNA. The CDR3 extends over 13 amino acids. Per the germline V gene, CDR1 is GTSNPN and CDR2 is SVGIG (reference sequence). The CDR3 sequence is CAWSRGQLGEQYF.

The chain combines TRBV6-6 with TRBJ1-1. This CDR3 spans 12 amino acids. Germline lookup yields CDR1 MNHNY and CDR2 SVGAGI (reference sequence). The CDR3 spells CASSDLSTEAFF.

This clonotype is labeled medium-sized based on frequency. The chain uses TRBV29-1 and TRBJ2-5; no DNA is available, so the TRBD1 call from TCRdb remains unchecked. Germline V lookup: CDR1 SQVTM, CDR2 ANQGSEA. The CDR3 totals 14 residues. The CDR3 is CSVEELARGWTQYF.

By frequency, this clonotype is medium-sized. This chain links TRBV6-6 with TRBJ1-1; TCRdb designates TRBD1, a call that cannot be tested without DNA. This CDR3 contains 13 residues. Germline CDR1 and CDR2: MNHNY and SVGAGI (reference sequence). The CDR3 is CASSYPQGTEAFF.

This chain joins TRBV2 and TRBJ2-7; absent DNA, TCRdb's TRBD1 call cannot be checked. The germline V gene encodes CDR1 SNHLY and CDR2 FYNNEI. CDR3 length equals 13 residues. The CDR3 loop reads CASNRERRYEQYF.

The V call is TRBV7-9, the J call TRBJ1-1. CDR3 length equals 13 residues. From germline, CDR1 is SEHNR and CDR2 FQNEAQ (reference sequence). Here the CDR3 reads CASSPRANTEAFF.

This clonotype is deemed medium-sized by its frequency. This sequence joins TRBV5-3 and TRBJ2-5. TRBV5-3 is flagged as an ORF with uncertain function. The length of the CDR3 is 14 residues. The CDR3 reads CARSLWLTLGTQYF.

In terms of frequency, this clonotype is medium-sized. This chain joins TRBV27 and TRBJ2-1; TCRdb gives TRBD2 as the D gene, but with no DNA this cannot be confirmed. The CDR3 covers 14 residues. CDR1 MNHEY and CDR2 SMNVEV come from the germline V gene (reference sequence). CDR3 region: CASSFLAGVTEQFF.

This clonotype is classed as medium-sized (0.01 to 0.1%) by frequency. This rearrangement joins TRBV29-1 to TRBJ1-3. Germline V gene lookup returns CDR1 SQVTM and CDR2 ANQGSEA. This CDR3 has 12 amino acids. CDR3 residues: CSAQEGLNTIYF. Combining the CDR3 with reference TRBV29-1 and TRBJ1-3 gives the whole variable domain SAVISQKPSRDICQRGTSLTIQCQVDSQVTMMFWYRQQPGQSLTLIATANQGSEATYESGFVIDKFPISRPNLTFSTLTVSNMSPEDSSIYLCSAQEGLNTIYFGEGSWLTVV.

Measured by frequency, this clonotype is medium-sized (0.01 to 0.1%). The chain links TRBV4-3 to TRBJ2-7. CDR3 size: 15 residues. The germline V gene has CDR1 LGHNA and CDR2 YSLEER. CDR3 loop: CASSLATGAAYEQYF.

This clonotype is medium-sized (0.01 to 0.1%) by frequency. The V call is TRBV6-6, the J call TRBJ2-5. The CDR3 is made up of 14 amino acids. Germline V gives CDR1 MNHNY, CDR2 SVGAGI (reference sequence). CDR3 protein: CASSQEWGQETQYF.

By frequency, this clonotype registers medium-sized (0.01 to 0.1%). The V gene is TRBV12-3 or TRBV12-4, the J gene TRBJ2-3; absent DNA, TCRdb's TRBD1 call cannot be checked. The CDR3 has 16 amino acids. CDR3 sequence: CASSLVQGASTDTQYF.

The chain recombines TRBV7-9 with TRBJ2-1; the D call of TRBD1 rests on TCRdb alone, since no DNA is present to check it. Germline-derived CDR1 and CDR2 are SEHNR and FQNEAQ (reference sequence). CDR3 length equals 15 residues. The CDR3: CASSLGTGDYNEQFF.

The J gene is TRBJ1-1, the V gene TRBV27; TCRdb outputs TRBD1, but without DNA this stays unchecked. The germline CDR1 and CDR2 sequences are MNHEY and SMNVEV (reference sequence). The CDR3 runs to 14 residues. The CDR3 protein is CASSGSGGNYEAFF.

The genes are TRBV27 and TRBJ2-7; without DNA, the TCRdb call of TRBD2 cannot be checked. The germline CDR1 and CDR2 sequences are MNHEY and SMNVEV (reference sequence). The CDR3 runs 13 residues. CDR3: CATSDPSRQEQYF.

This clonotype counts as medium-sized by frequency. This chain links TRBV10-3 with TRBJ2-1; there is no DNA to check the TCRdb D call of TRBD2. The CDR3 runs to 14 residues. The V gene's germline CDR1 is ENHRY and CDR2 SYGVKD. CDR3 protein: CAISESGRAIEQFF.

In terms of frequency, this clonotype is medium-sized. The chain joins TRBV15 to TRBJ2-2; the D call from TCRdb, TRBD2, cannot be confirmed without DNA. The germline V gene encodes CDR1 LNHNV and CDR2 YYDKDF (reference sequence). This CDR3 has 17 amino acids. CDR3 in amino acids: CATSRAAPGPTRWELFF.

In terms of frequency, this clonotype is medium-sized (0.01 to 0.1%). J is TRBJ2-3 and V is TRBV7-9; TCRdb proposes TRBD2, but this gene call is untestable without DNA. This CDR3 contains 14 residues. Germline lookup yields CDR1 SEHNR and CDR2 FQNEAQ (reference sequence). CDR3 sequence: CASSLVQGQDTQYF.